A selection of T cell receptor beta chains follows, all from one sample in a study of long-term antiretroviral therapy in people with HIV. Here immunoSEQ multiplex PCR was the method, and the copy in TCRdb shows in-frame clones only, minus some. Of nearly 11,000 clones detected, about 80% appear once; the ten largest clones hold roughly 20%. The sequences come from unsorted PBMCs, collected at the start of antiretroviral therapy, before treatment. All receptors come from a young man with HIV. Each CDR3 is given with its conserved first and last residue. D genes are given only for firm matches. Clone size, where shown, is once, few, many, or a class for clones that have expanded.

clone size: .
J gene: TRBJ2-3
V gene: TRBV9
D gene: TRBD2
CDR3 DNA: TGTGCCAGCAGTCCCCACTTCGGCGGGAGGGCCACAGATACGCAGTATTTT
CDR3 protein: CASSPHFGGRATDTQYF

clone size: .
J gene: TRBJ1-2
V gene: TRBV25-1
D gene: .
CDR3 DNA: TGTGCCAGCAGTCAGTCCTATGGCTACACCTTC
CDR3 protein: CASSQSYGYTF

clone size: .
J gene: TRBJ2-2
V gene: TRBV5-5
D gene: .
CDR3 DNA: TGTGCCAGCAGTACGACCGGGTGGGAGCTGTTTTTT
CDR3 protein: CASSTTGWELFF

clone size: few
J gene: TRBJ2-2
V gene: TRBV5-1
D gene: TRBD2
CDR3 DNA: TGCGCCAGCAGCCCCACAGCGGGGGGCACCGGGGAGCTGTTTTTT
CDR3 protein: CASSPTAGGTGELFF

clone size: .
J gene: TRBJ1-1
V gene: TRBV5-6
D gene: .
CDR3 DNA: TGTGCCAGCAGCCTGGACGGGTTGAACACTGAAGCTTTCTTT
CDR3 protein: CASSLDGLNTEAFF

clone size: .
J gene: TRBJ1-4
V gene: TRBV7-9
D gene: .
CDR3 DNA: TGTGCCAGCAGCTCTAGTGAAAAACTGTTTTTT
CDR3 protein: CASSSSEKLFF

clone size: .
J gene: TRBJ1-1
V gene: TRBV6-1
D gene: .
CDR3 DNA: TGTGCCAGCAGTGATGCGGGGTCCGCTTTCTTT
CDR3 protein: CASSDAGSAFF

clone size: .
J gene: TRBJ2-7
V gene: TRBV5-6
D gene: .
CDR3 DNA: TGTGCCAGCAGCTTAACAGGGATGGTCTACGAGCAGTACTTC
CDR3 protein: CASSLTGMVYEQYF

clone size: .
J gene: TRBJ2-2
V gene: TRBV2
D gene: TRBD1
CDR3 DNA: TGTGCCAGCAGATCCGGGACAGGGGGCTCCGGGGAGCTGTTTTTT
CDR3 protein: CASRSGTGGSGELFF

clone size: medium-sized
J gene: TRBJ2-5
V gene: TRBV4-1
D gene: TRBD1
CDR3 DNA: TGCGCCAGCAGCCAGCCGACAGGGGAGGAGACCCAGTACTTC
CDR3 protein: CASSQPTGEETQYF

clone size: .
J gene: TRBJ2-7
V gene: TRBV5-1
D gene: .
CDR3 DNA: TGCGCCAGCAGCTTGTCAAGCAAACCCTACGAGCAGTACTTC
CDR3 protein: CASSLSSKPYEQYF

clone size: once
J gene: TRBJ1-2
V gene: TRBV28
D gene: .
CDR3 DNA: TGTGCCAGCAGTCCACCGGGAGAGGACTACTATGGCTACACCTTC
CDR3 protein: CASSPPGEDYYGYTF

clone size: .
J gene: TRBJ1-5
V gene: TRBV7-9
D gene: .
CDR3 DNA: TGTGCCAGCACCAAGGGCGGACAGAATCAGCCCCAGCATTTT
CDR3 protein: CASTKGGQNQPQHF

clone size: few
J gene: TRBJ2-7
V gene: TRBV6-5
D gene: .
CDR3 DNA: TGTGCCAGCAGTGCAGGATCGAGAGAGCAGTACTTC
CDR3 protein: CASSAGSREQYF

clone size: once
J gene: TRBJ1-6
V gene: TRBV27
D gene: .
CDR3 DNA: TGTGCCAGCAGTTTGGGTCACCAAAGTAATTCACCCCTCCACTTT
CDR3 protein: CASSLGHQSNSPLHF

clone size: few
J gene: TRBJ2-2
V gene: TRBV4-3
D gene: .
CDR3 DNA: TGCGCCAGCAGCCAAGACACCGGGGAGCTGTTTTTT
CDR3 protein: CASSQDTGELFF

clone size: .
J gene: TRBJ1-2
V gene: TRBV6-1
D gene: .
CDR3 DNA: TGTGCCAGCAGTGAAGAGGGCCGGGGGGGCTACACCTTC
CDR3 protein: CASSEEGRGGYTF

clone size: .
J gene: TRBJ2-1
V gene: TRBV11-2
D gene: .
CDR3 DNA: TGTGCCAGCAGCTTTTGGGCAGACAATGAGCAGTTCTTC
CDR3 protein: CASSFWADNEQFF

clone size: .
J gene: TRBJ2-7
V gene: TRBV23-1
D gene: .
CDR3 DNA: TGCGCCAGCAGTCAAGACCATAGCGCACCGTGCTCCTACGAGCAGTACTTC
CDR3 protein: CASSQDHSAPCSYEQYF

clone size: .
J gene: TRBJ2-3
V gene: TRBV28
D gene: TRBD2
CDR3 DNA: TGTGCCAGCAGACCAATTCCTTCTAGCGGCCTCAGCACAGATACGCAGTATTTT
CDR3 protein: CASRPIPSSGLSTDTQYF

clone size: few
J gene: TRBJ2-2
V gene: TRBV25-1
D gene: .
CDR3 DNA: TGTGCCAGCAGTGAATCGATGGGGGCCGGGGAGCTGTTTTTT
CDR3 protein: CASSESMGAGELFF

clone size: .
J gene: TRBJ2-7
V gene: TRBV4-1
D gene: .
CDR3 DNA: TGCGCCAGCAGCCATGAATACTCCTACGAGCAGTACTTC
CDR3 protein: CASSHEYSYEQYF

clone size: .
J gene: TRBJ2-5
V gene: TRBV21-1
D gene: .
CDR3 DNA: TGTGCCATCAGGGCCCTAGCGGGGGTAAGAGAGACCCAGTACTTC
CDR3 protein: CAIRALAGVRETQYF

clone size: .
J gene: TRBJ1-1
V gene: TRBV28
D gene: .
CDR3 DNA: TGTGCCAGCAGTTTATGGGGGGCTCCAAATGAAGCTTTCTTT
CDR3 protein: CASSLWGAPNEAFF

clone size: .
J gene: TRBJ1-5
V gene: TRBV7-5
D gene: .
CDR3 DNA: TGTGCCAGAAGCTTAGCTTCAGACAGGGCGGGTCAGCCCCAGCATTTT
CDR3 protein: CARSLASDRAGQPQHF

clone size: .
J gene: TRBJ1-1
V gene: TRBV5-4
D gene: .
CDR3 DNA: TGTGCCAGCAGCTTCCCAGGGATGGGCACTGAAGCTTTCTTT
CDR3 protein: CASSFPGMGTEAFF

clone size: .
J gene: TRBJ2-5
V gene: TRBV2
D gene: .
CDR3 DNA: TGTGCCAGCAGTGAATTTGCCCTTTACCAACAAGAGACCCAGTACTTC
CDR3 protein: CASSEFALYQQETQYF

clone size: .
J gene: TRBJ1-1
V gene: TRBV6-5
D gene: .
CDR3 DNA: TGTGCCAGCAGTTCCCGGGACGTCCCTCGGTGGACTGAAGCTTTCTTT
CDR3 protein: CASSSRDVPRWTEAFF

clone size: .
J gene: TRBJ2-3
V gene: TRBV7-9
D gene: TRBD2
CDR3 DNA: TGTGCCAGCAGCCAACTAGCGGGAGGGCCCCCAGATACGCAGTATTTT
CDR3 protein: CASSQLAGGPPDTQYF

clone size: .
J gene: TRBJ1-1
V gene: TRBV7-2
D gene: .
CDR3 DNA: TGTGCCAGCAGCTTTCAACACAGCAACACTGAAGCTTTCTTT
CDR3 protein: CASSFQHSNTEAFF

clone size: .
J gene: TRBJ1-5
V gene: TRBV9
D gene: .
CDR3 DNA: TGTGCCAGCAGCGTAGATGAGGGGTACAATCAGCCCCAGCATTTT
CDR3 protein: CASSVDEGYNQPQHF

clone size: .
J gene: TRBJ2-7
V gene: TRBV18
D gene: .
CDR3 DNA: TGTGCCAGCTCACCCCCCTCGGGAAAGGAGAAATGGGAGCAGTACTTC
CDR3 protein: CASSPPSGKEKWEQYF

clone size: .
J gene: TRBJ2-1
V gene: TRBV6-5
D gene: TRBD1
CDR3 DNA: TGTGCCAGCAGTTCCTGGGACAGGGCCTTGACTGAGCAGTTCTTC
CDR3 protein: CASSSWDRALTEQFF

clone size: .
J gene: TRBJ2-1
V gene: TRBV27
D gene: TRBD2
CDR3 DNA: TGTGCCAGCAGACACCTAGCGGGAGGATTGGATGAGCAGTTCTTC
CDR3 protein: CASRHLAGGLDEQFF

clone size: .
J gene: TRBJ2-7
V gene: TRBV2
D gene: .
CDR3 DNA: TGTGCCAGCGTTTTCTCAGACTCCTACGAGCAGTACTTC
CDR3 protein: CASVFSDSYEQYF

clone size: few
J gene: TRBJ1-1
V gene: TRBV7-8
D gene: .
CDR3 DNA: TGTGCCAGCAGCTTAGACACTGAAGCTTTCTTT
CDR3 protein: CASSLDTEAFF

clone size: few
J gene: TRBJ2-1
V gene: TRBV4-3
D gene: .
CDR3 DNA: TGCGCCAGCAGCCAAGGAGGAGGGCAGGAAAATGAGCAGTTCTTC
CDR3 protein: CASSQGGGQENEQFF

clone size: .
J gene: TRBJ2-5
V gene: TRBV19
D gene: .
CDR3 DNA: TGTGCCAGTAGTATCCATCCAGGGGAGACCCAGTACTTC
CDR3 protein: CASSIHPGETQYF

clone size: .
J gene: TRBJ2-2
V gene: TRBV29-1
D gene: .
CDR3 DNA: TGCAGCGTTGAAGGCTGGAGCGATCAAGCCTCGAACACCGGGGAGCTGTTTTTT
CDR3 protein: CSVEGWSDQASNTGELFF

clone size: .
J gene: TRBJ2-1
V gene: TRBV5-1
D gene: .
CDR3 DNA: TGCGCCAGCAGCCTGGAAATTGCCGACAGGTCCGCCGAGCAGTTCTTC
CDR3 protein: CASSLEIADRSAEQFF

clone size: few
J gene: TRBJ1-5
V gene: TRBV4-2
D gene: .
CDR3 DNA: TGTGCCAGCAGCCAAGATCCAGGGGATAGCAATCAGCCCCAGCATTTT
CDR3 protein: CASSQDPGDSNQPQHF

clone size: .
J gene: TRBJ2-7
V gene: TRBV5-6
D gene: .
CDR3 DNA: TGTGCCAGCAGCTTGCGGACGGGCTATGGGGGGCAGTACTTC
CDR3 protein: CASSLRTGYGGQYF

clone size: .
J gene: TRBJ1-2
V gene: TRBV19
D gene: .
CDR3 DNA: TGTGCCAGTAGTCCCCCCCGTACAGGAGTGCCCTATGGCTACACCTTC
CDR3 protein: CASSPPRTGVPYGYTF

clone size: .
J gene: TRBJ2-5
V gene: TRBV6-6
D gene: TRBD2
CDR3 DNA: TGTGCCAGCAGACGGAGACTAGCGGGAGTAGGGGAGACCCAGTACTTC
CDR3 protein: CASRRRLAGVGETQYF

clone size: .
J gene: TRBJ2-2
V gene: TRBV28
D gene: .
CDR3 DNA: TGTGCCAGCAGTTTATTTAGTTTCGGGACCACCGGGGAGCTGTTTTTT
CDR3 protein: CASSLFSFGTTGELFF

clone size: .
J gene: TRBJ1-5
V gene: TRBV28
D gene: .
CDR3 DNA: TGTGCCAGCAACTCGGCAGGGGATTGGCCCCAGCATTTT
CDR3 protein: CASNSAGDWPQHF

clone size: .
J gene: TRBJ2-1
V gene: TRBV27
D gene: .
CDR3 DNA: TGTGCCAGCAGTTTCACAGGGTTGGAGTTCTTC
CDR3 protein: CASSFTGLEFF

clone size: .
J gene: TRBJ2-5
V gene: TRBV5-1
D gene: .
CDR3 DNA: TGCGCCAGCAGCTACCGGTCCGACACGGAGACCCAGTACTTC
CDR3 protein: CASSYRSDTETQYF

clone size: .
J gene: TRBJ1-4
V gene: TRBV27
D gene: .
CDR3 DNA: TGTGCCAGCAGTTCACGCCGGCAGAGCCGTACCGAAAAACTGTTTTTT
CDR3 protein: CASSSRRQSRTEKLFF

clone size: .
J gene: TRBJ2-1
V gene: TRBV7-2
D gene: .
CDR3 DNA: TGTGCCAGCAGCCGCGATTCTTCCGTATTAAATGAGCAGTTCTTC
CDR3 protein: CASSRDSSVLNEQFF

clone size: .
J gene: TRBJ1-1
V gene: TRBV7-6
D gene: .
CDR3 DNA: TGTGCCAGCAGCTTAAGCTACACCGCTGAAGCTTTCTTT
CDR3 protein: CASSLSYTAEAFF